The 26 T cell receptor beta chains below all came from one sample that was sequenced in a study of T cells after yellow fever vaccination. Each CDR3 protein is one row after TCRdb ran MiXCR on the 5' RACE reads. The sample includes 250,000 to 300,000 distinct CDR3 sequences, 10% to 15% seen only once; the top ten take around 0.55%. The source was CD4+ T cells sorted from PBMCs, collected 45 days after the yellow fever booster vaccination. The receptor set was obtained from a man aged 25 to 45 who received the YFV17D yellow fever vaccine.

This clonotype turned up a few times. The rearrangement uses TRBV6-1 and TRBJ2-1; TRBD2 agrees at 7 bases. The CDR3 loop spans 15 amino acids. V shed 6 bases, J shed 9 bases, and the junction held 14 bases outside the gene matches. The germline V gene encodes CDR1 MNHNS and CDR2 SASEGT. For the CDR3, the DNA is TGTGCCAGCAGAGCCAGCGGGACGAGGAGCGGTGAGCAGTTCTTC. The encoded protein is CASRASGTRSGEQFF.

This clonotype showed up many times. The rearrangement uses TRBV4-3 and TRBJ2-2; D ambiguous. This CDR3 has 14 amino acids. Trimming removed 4 bases at V and 7 bases at J, with 13 bases between. Germline V gives CDR1 LGHNA, CDR2 YSLEER. This CDR3 is CASSPTGWGGELFF. The DNA for the CDR3 is TGCGCCAGCAGCCCCACCGGGTGGGGCGGGGAGCTGTTTTTT.

This clonotype turned up a few times. The chain employs TRBV9 and TRBJ1-1; 7 bases are shared with TRBD1. Germline lookup yields CDR1 SGDLS and CDR2 YYNGEE. This CDR3 is 17 amino acids long. The trim removed 3 bases at V and 0 bases at J, leaving 11 bases unmatched. The CDR3 nucleotides are TGTGCCAGCAGCGGCCTAGGGGACAGCCTATTGAACACTGAAGCTTTCTTT. As protein: CASSGLGDSLLNTEAFF.

This chain connects TRBV7-9 to TRBJ2-3; D may match TRBD1 or TRBD2 (6 bases each). This CDR3 is built from 14 residues. From germline, CDR1 is SEHNR and CDR2 FQNEAQ (reference sequence). The V gene lost 5 bases and the J gene lost 2 bases, with 11 bases spanning the gap. For the CDR3, the DNA is TGTGCCAGCAGCCCGGGGGCGTTCACAGATACGCAGTATTTT. Residues: CASSPGAFTDTQYF.

This clonotype appeared many times. The chain employs TRBV20-1 and TRBJ2-2, with D maybe TRBD2 (5 bases). Germline lookup yields CDR1 DFQATT and CDR2 SNEGSKA (reference sequence). The germline V and J ends were trimmed by 0 bases and 0 bases, with 14 bases remaining between them. The CDR3 contains 17 residues. The CDR3 sequence is CSARDLGGFANTGELFF. The CDR3 DNA is TGCAGTGCTAGAGATCTCGGAGGCTTCGCGAACACCGGGGAGCTGTTTTTT.

The CDR3 is CASSLIRKPYNEQFF. DNA of the CDR3: TGTGCCAGCTCACTAATTAGGAAACCCTACAATGAGCAGTTCTTC. This chain uses TRBV18 with TRBJ2-1; D is unclear. The CDR3 sequence is 15 residues long. Looked up from germline, CDR1 is KGHSH and CDR2 is LQKENI. V lost 4 bases, J lost 2 bases, and 12 bases lay in between.

This clonotype was observed a handful of times. This chain links TRBV7-2 with TRBJ1-1; possibly TRBD1 for D (5 bases). The CDR3 is 14 residues long. The V end was cut by 5 bases, the J end by 3 bases, with 13 bases between. Germline loops: CDR1 SGHTA, CDR2 FQGNSA. The CDR3 protein is CASSPRDGYTEAFF. Written as DNA, the CDR3 is TGTGCCAGCAGCCCCCGGGACGGATACACTGAAGCTTTCTTT.

This clonotype was counted between two and nine times. The gene calls are TRBV7-2 and TRBJ2-7; no firm D call. Trimming removed 1 base at V and 0 bases at J, with 4 bases between. Germline CDR1 reads SGHTA; CDR2 reads FQGNSA. The CDR3 consists of 13 residues. The CDR3 DNA is TGTGCCAGCAGCTTAGGACTCTCCTACGAGCAGTACTTC. Its translation: CASSLGLSYEQYF. Full variable domain (outside the CDR3, taken from reference TRBV7-2 and TRBJ2-7): GAGVSQSPSNKVTEKGKDVELRCDPISGHTALYWYRQSLGQGLEFLIYFQGNSAPDKSGLPSDRFSAERTGGSVSTLTIQRTQQEDSAVYLCASSLGLSYEQYFGPGTRLTVT.

The V and J genes are TRBV15 and TRBJ1-5; D uncertain. The CDR3 is made up of 13 amino acids. V dropped 5 bases and J dropped 8 bases, with 13 bases sitting between them. Looked up from germline, CDR1 is LNHNV and CDR2 is YYDKDF (reference sequence). The CDR3 loop reads CATSWGRDKPQHF. As DNA, the CDR3 is TGTGCCACCAGCTGGGGTAGAGACAAGCCCCAGCATTTT.

This clonotype occurred a few times. The chain recombines TRBV6-5 with TRBJ2-7, with 11 bases lining up with TRBD2. V was pared by 6 bases and J by 6 bases, with 19 bases of the junction left unmatched. This CDR3 contains 18 residues. Germline assignment: CDR1 MNHEY and CDR2 SVGAGI. CDR3 DNA: TGTGCCAGCAGACCCGGGACTAGCGGCCCCCCCACCACTACCGAGCAGTACTTC. Translating gives CASRPGTSGPPTTTEQYF.

This clonotype was found a few times. The genes are TRBV10-3 and TRBJ2-7; 10 bases agree with TRBD2. The junction had 3 bases not matched to a gene; V was cut back by 5 bases and J by 2 bases. This CDR3 has 14 amino acids. Germline assignment: CDR1 ENHRY and CDR2 SYGVKD. Written as DNA, the CDR3 is TGTGCCATCAGTCGAACTAGCGGGGCCTACGAGCAGTACTTC. Its translation is CAISRTSGAYEQYF.

As concerns this clonotype: Mismatch with germline at one junction end may stem from a read error. The chain joins TRBV7-8 to TRBJ2-7; the D is unclear. The CDR3 has 14 residues. The germline gives CDR1 SGHVS, CDR2 FQNEAQ. The CDR3 DNA sequence: TGTGCCAGAAGCTTAGCAGACGGGTCCTACGAGCAGTACTTC. Amino acid sequence: CARSLADGSYEQYF.

The gene calls are TRBV7-8 and TRBJ1-3; the D gene is possibly TRBD1 (5 bases). V lost 4 bases and J 0 bases, leaving 19 bases between the germline ends. Germline assignment: CDR1 SGHVS and CDR2 FQNEAQ. This CDR3 has 18 amino acids. CDR3 DNA sequence: TGTGCCAGCAGCTCTTACAGGTTTCCCTCGGGCTCTGGAAACACCATATATTTT. The encoded protein is CASSSYRFPSGSGNTIYF.

Regarding this clonotype: The junction and the germline gene differ at one end; a read error may be behind it. CDR3 amino acids: CASGQGIGAGANNEQFF. The CDR3 bases are TGCGCCAGCGGCCAAGGCATCGGAGCGGGAGCGAACAATGAGCAGTTCTTC. The V gene is TRBV4-3, the J gene TRBJ2-1; 8 bases match TRBD2. CDR1 is LGHNA, CDR2 YSLEER, per germline. This CDR3 is built from 17 residues.

The rearrangement joins TRBV20-1 to TRBJ2-4; TRBD1 matches 7 bases. The V gene's germline CDR1 is DFQATT and CDR2 SNEGSKA (reference sequence). This CDR3 contains 13 residues. CDR3 sequence (DNA): TGCAGCGCTGGGGGACAGAACAATAACATTCAGTACTTC. This encodes CSAGGQNNNIQYF.

This clonotype was seen a few times. V is TRBV6-2 or TRBV6-3 and J is TRBJ1-1; D gene ambiguous. The ends were cut back, 7 bases at V and 3 bases at J, with 12 bases in the middle. Germline-derived CDR1 and CDR2 are MNHEY and SVGEGT. CDR3 size: 13 residues. The CDR3 region is CASTLTRDTEAFF. The DNA for the CDR3 is TGTGCCAGCACATTGACCCGGGACACTGAAGCTTTCTTT.

The chain joins TRBV6-2 or TRBV6-3 to TRBJ2-2, with 12 bases lining up with TRBD2. The V segment lost 5 bases and the J segment 2 bases; nucleotides outside the gene matches: 6. Looked up from germline, CDR1 is MNHEY and CDR2 is SVGEGT. CDR3 length: 17 amino acids. CDR3 amino acids: CASSLLAGGPNTGELFF. The CDR3 DNA reads TGTGCCAGCAGTCTCCTAGCGGGAGGGCCTAACACCGGGGAGCTGTTTTTT.

This CDR3 reads CASSYGASDEQYF. CDR3 in DNA: TGTGCCAGCAGTTACGGGGCGTCGGACGAGCAGTACTTC. V is TRBV6-2 or TRBV6-3 and J is TRBJ2-7, with D tentatively TRBD1 (5 bases). Germline V gives CDR1 MNHEY, CDR2 SVGEGT. The V end was cut by 2 bases, the J end by 5 bases, with 10 bases between. This CDR3 contains 13 residues.

This clonotype was seen many times. The rearrangement uses TRBV6-5 and TRBJ2-1; 10 nucleotides agree with TRBD2. The CDR3 loop spans 18 amino acids. CDR1 is MNHEY and CDR2 is SVGAGI in the germline V gene. The V segment lost 1 base and the J segment 0 bases; nucleotides outside the gene matches: 6. The CDR3 bases are TGTGCCAGCAGTTACTATTTGAGCGGGAGGGCCTCCTACAATGAGCAGTTCTTC. It yields the protein CASSYYLSGRASYNEQFF.

This clonotype has a handful of counts. The chain employs TRBV5-8 and TRBJ2-1; 10 nucleotides line up with TRBD2. The CDR3 contains 15 residues. V trimming: 2 bases; J trimming: 6 bases; junction bases outside the gene matches: 5. Germline CDR1 and CDR2: SGHTS and YDEGEE. CDR3 loop: CASSFGLAGVNEQFF. Here the CDR3 DNA reads TGTGCCAGCAGCTTCGGTCTAGCGGGAGTCAATGAGCAGTTCTTC.

CDR3 in DNA: TGTGCCAGCAGAATGGGCGGGACCCCAGAGACCCAGTACTTC. Translating it yields CASRMGGTPETQYF. The V gene is TRBV28, the J gene TRBJ2-5; D possibly corresponds to TRBD2 (6 bases). The V end was cut by 6 bases, the J end by 4 bases, with 15 bases between. Germline V CDR1 and CDR2: MDHEN, SYDVKM. The CDR3 length is 14 residues. Full variable domain (outside the CDR3, taken from reference TRBV28 and TRBJ2-5): DVKVTQSSRYLVKRTGEKVFLECVQDMDHENMFWYRQDPGLGLRLIYFSYDVKMKEKGDIPEGYSVSREKKERFSLILESASTNQTSMYLCASRMGGTPETQYFGPGTRLLVL.

The J gene is TRBJ2-1, the V gene TRBV9; D is ambiguous. CDR1 is SGDLS, CDR2 YYNGEE, per germline. V was shortened by 0 bases and J by 1 base, with 8 bases between the two germline ends. The CDR3 is made up of 15 amino acids. CDR3 sequence: CASSVGIGSYNEQFF. The CDR3 coding sequence is TGTGCCAGCAGCGTAGGGATAGGTTCCTACAATGAGCAGTTCTTC.

This clonotype was seen more than once but under ten times. The chain joins TRBV5-1 to TRBJ2-5, with D possibly being TRBD2 (6 bases). The CDR3 contains 13 residues. The V end lost 3 bases, the J end lost 7 bases, and 13 bases lay between the germline ends. Looked up from germline, CDR1 is SGHRS and CDR2 is YFSETQ. Written as DNA, the CDR3 is TGCGCCAGCAGCTCACCGGGACTGGGGACCCAGTACTTC. This translates into CASSSPGLGTQYF.

The chain uses TRBV2 and TRBJ2-3, with 10 nucleotides matching TRBD1. Germline V lookup: CDR1 SNHLY, CDR2 FYNNEI. V lost 7 bases and J lost 14; bases outside the gene matches: 6. The CDR3 length is 11 residues. DNA for the CDR3: TGTGCCAGCATCGGGACAGGGGTTTTGTATTTT. Amino acid sequence: CASIGTGVLYF.

Only a few counts were recorded for this clonotype. This chain uses TRBV12-3 or TRBV12-4 with TRBJ2-1; 7 bases are a match to TRBD2. The CDR3 totals 13 residues. Trimming at V came to 3 bases and at J to 8 bases, leaving 4 bases not matched to a gene. The CDR3 coding sequence is TGTGCCAGCAGTTTCGGCGGGAGCGATGAGCAGTTCTTC. Translating gives CASSFGGSDEQFF.

Ten or more counts support this clonotype. The rearrangement links TRBV7-2 to TRBJ2-3; no definite D call. The CDR3 consists of 12 residues. Per the germline V gene, CDR1 is SGHTA and CDR2 is FQGNSA. The V and J ends lost 5 bases and 2 bases respectively, with 5 bases between them. The CDR3 protein is CASSVVTDTQYF. The CDR3 DNA follows: TGTGCCAGCAGCGTCGTCACAGATACGCAGTATTTT. The full variable domain, with the rest looked up from reference TRBV7-2 and TRBJ2-3, is GAGVSQSPSNKVTEKGKDVELRCDPISGHTALYWYRQSLGQGLEFLIYFQGNSAPDKSGLPSDRFSAERTGGSVSTLTIQRTQQEDSAVYLCASSVVTDTQYFGPGTRLTVL.